This T cell receptor beta chain was recovered during a study of identical twins. Overall study results and limits: Insertions were reduced in abundant cord blood beta clonotypes but not in memory repertoires.

Donors uniformly comprised healthy Caucasians. Template switching added a universal primer site; cDNA carried unique molecular identifiers. One entry per CDR3 protein results from TCRdb running MiXCR on the 5' RACE reads. The sample has 540,000 or so distinct CDR3 sequences; 20% to 25% are singletons. This clonotype was observed many times. The antigen remains undetermined. The sample also formed part of further work on yellow fever vaccine responses in identical twins.

The sample was CD4+ T cells sorted from blood. This receptor was taken from a woman aged 18 to 35 in good health.

The DNA for the CDR3 is TGTGCCAGCAGTTTAGGGGGACAGGGATTTCCCAAAAACATTCAGTACTTC. Residues: CASSLGGQGFPKNIQYF. The chain uses TRBV12-3 or TRBV12-4 and TRBJ2-4, with 9 bases identical to TRBD1. The CDR3 runs 17 residues. J lost 2 bases, V lost 1 base, and 6 bases had no gene match.